Below are 18 T cell receptor beta chains sequenced from a single sample in a study of blood T cell repertoires in COVID-19. Some clones are missing from TCRdb's copy, which holds only in-frame ones; the method was immunoSEQ multiplex PCR. The repertoire holds around 69,000 clones, about 91% seen once, with around 4.9% in the top ten. The source material was peripheral blood. The receptor source for this set is a woman between 50 and 59 years old with active COVID-19.

This chain uses TRBV24-1 with TRBJ2-1, with D possibly TRBD1 on 5 matching bases. CDR1 is KGHDR, CDR2 SFDVKD, per germline. Trimming shortened V by 6 bases and J by 2 bases, and 13 bases separated the two germline ends. CDR3 length: 15 amino acids. CDR3 bases: TGTGCCACCAGTCCCACCAGGGTTGCCTACAATGAGCAGTTCTTC. This translates into CATSPTRVAYNEQFF.

The J gene is TRBJ2-5, the V gene TRBV11-3, with D unresolved. The CDR3 has 13 residues. Germline V lookup: CDR1 SGHNT, CDR2 YENEEA. The germline V and J ends were trimmed by 5 bases and 2 bases, with 9 bases remaining between them. CDR3 protein: CASSPPQQETQYF. For the CDR3, the DNA is TGTGCCAGCAGCCCCCCTCAGCAAGAGACCCAGTACTTC. Drawing the rest from reference TRBV11-3 and TRBJ2-5, the complete variable domain is EAGVVQSPRYKIIEKKQPVAFWCNPISGHNTLYWYLQNLGQGPELLIRYENEEAVDDSQLPKDRFSAERLKGVDSTLKIQPAELGDSAVYLCASSPPQQETQYFGPGTRLLVL.

The rearrangement joins TRBV5-1 to TRBJ1-1; the match to TRBD1 covers 7 bases. The junction had 7 bases not matched to a gene; V was cut back by 2 bases and J by 3 bases. The CDR3 has 15 amino acids. Germline CDR1 reads SGHRS; CDR2 reads YFSETQ. CDR3 residues: CASSLILQGYTEAFF. CDR3 DNA: TGCGCCAGCAGCTTAATTCTACAGGGGTACACTGAAGCTTTCTTT.

The chain links TRBV5-1 to TRBJ2-7; D gene unclear. Germline loops: CDR1 SGHRS, CDR2 YFSETQ. Trimming took 4 bases from V and 2 from J, leaving 16 bases between them. The CDR3 spans 15 residues. CDR3 region: CASSIITNSAYEQYF. As DNA, the CDR3 is TGCGCCAGCAGCATAATTACTAACTCAGCCTACGAGCAGTACTTC.

The chain employs TRBV27 and TRBJ2-7, with unresolved D. There are 17 residues in the CDR3. Per germline, CDR1 MNHEY and CDR2 SMNVEV (reference sequence). Trimming removed 2 bases at V and 1 base at J, with 18 bases between. Here the CDR3 reads CASSLRQREASSYEQYF. CDR3 coding DNA: TGTGCCAGCAGTTTACGGCAGCGAGAGGCCTCTTCCTACGAGCAGTACTTC.

This rearrangement joins TRBV11-2 to TRBJ1-5; TRBD1 might be the D (5 bases). This CDR3 has 15 amino acids. The V end was cut by 0 bases, the J end by 5 bases, with 11 bases between. Germline V CDR1 and CDR2: SGHAT, FQNNGV. In DNA form, the CDR3 reads TGTGCCAGCAGCTTAGACTCTGACAGACATCAGCCCCAGCATTTT. It encodes CASSLDSDRHQPQHF.

The V call is TRBV29-1, the J call TRBJ2-1, with no clear D. The germline gives CDR1 SQVTM, CDR2 ANQGSEA. V was shortened by 5 bases and J by 0 bases, with 14 bases between the two germline ends. The CDR3 sequence is 15 residues long. CDR3 in DNA: TGCAGCGTTATTCAGGCTCCGAGCTCCTACAATGAGCAGTTCTTC. This codes for CSVIQAPSSYNEQFF.

This chain joins TRBV4-2 and TRBJ1-5; D call uncertain. CDR1 is LGHNA and CDR2 is YNFKEQ in the germline V gene. This CDR3 has 15 amino acids. Trimming removed 0 bases at V and 4 bases at J, with 10 bases between. CDR3 coding DNA: TGTGCCAGCAGCCAAGATCGAGGCGCGAATCAGCCCCAGCATTTT. Protein product: CASSQDRGANQPQHF.

The chain links TRBV18 to TRBJ2-3; weak D call: TRBD2 (5 bases). This CDR3 region has 14 residues. The germline V gene has CDR1 KGHSH and CDR2 LQKENI. V was shortened by 0 bases and J by 2 bases, with 6 bases between the two germline ends. This CDR3 reads CASSPPGNTDTQYF. The DNA of the CDR3 is TGTGCCAGCTCACCACCCGGGAACACAGATACGCAGTATTTT.

This rearrangement joins TRBV2 to TRBJ2-3; 10 positions match TRBD2. Germline V CDR1 and CDR2: SNHLY, FYNNEI. The CDR3 has 14 amino acids. J was trimmed by 4 bases and V by 7 bases; bases with no gene match: 5. The CDR3 DNA sequence: TGTGCCAGCAAAAGCGGGAGGGCCCCAGATACGCAGTATTTT. This gives the protein CASKSGRAPDTQYF. The full variable domain, its missing parts supplied by reference TRBV2 and TRBJ2-3, is EPEVTQTPSHQVTQMGQEVILRCVPISNHLYFYWYRQILGQKVEFLVSFYNNEISEKSEIFDDQFSVERPDGSNFTLKIRSTKLEDSAMYFCASKSGRAPDTQYFGPGTRLTVL.

This chain connects TRBV7-8 to TRBJ2-1; 9 bases are a match to TRBD2. Unmatched junction bases numbered 5, after V lost 3 bases and J lost 8 bases. CDR3 length: 14 amino acids. Germline values: CDR1 SGHVS, CDR2 FQNEAQ. The CDR3 region has the DNA TGTGCCAGCAGCTTGGGACTAGCTAACGATGAGCAGTTCTTC. This encodes CASSLGLANDEQFF.

V gene TRBV18 combines with J gene TRBJ1-2; D remains unclear. Germline-derived CDR1 and CDR2 are KGHSH and LQKENI. CDR3 length equals 13 residues. The germline V and J ends were trimmed by 2 bases and 2 bases, with 6 bases remaining between them. The CDR3 is CASSPDSNYGYTF. Here the CDR3 DNA reads TGTGCCAGCTCACCAGATAGCAACTATGGCTACACCTTC. Filled out from reference TRBV18 and TRBJ1-2, the complete variable domain reads NAGVMQNPRHLVRRRGQEARLRCSPMKGHSHVYWYRQLPEEGLKFMVYLQKENIIDESGMPKERFSAEFPKEGPSILRIQQVVRGDSAAYFCASSPDSNYGYTFGSGTRLTVV.

The chain combines TRBV30 with TRBJ2-1; TRBD2 agrees at 9 bases. Germline assignment: CDR1 GTSNPN and CDR2 SVGIG (reference sequence). The CDR3 extends over 14 amino acids. Trimming at V came to 3 bases and at J to 7 bases, leaving 7 bases not matched to a gene. The CDR3 reads CAWRPGLAINEQFF. The CDR3 DNA is TGTGCCTGGAGGCCGGGACTAGCCATAAATGAGCAGTTCTTC.

The CDR3: CASSQDPGGNNSPLHF. As DNA, the CDR3 is TGTGCCAGCAGCCAAGATCCAGGGGGCAATAATTCACCCCTCCACTTT. The chain joins TRBV3-1 (or the pseudogene TRBV3-2) to TRBJ1-6, with 8 bases that match TRBD1. The V segment lost 0 bases and the J segment 5 bases; nucleotides outside the gene matches: 3. Per the germline V gene, CDR1 is LGHDT and CDR2 is YNNKEL (reference sequence). This CDR3 contains 16 residues.

The chain joins TRBV5-6 to TRBJ1-5, with D possibly being TRBD1 (6 bases). Germline CDR1 reads SGHDT; CDR2 reads YYEEEE. V gave up 2 bases and J gave up 6 bases, with 12 bases separating them. The CDR3 is made up of 14 amino acids. CDR3 coding DNA: TGTGCCAGCAGCTTTCAGGGGTTTGGTCAGCCCCAGCATTTT. Residues: CASSFQGFGQPQHF.

The chain is built from TRBV10-3 and TRBJ2-7; D gene uncertain. Trimming removed 0 bases from V and 2 bases from J, with 14 bases in between. CDR1 is ENHRY and CDR2 is SYGVKD in the germline V gene. The CDR3 runs to 16 residues. In nucleotides, the CDR3 is TGTGCCATCAGTGAGTCGACTTGGCGGAGCCCCTACGAGCAGTACTTC. Translating it yields CAISESTWRSPYEQYF.

This chain joins TRBV5-3 and TRBJ2-1; possibly TRBD1 for D (5 bases). TRBV5-3 is an open reading frame, and its role is uncertain. The CDR3 is 16 residues long. V dropped 7 bases and J dropped 1 base, with 18 bases sitting between them. The CDR3, as DNA: TGTGCCAGACACCATACAGGTGGACAATCCTACAATGAGCAGTTCTTC. Encoded protein: CARHHTGGQSYNEQFF.

The gene calls are TRBV7-3 and TRBJ2-6; tentative D call: TRBD2 (6 bases). CDR1 and CDR2 (germline): SGHTA, FQGTGA. The CDR3 is made up of 18 amino acids. Trimming shortened V by 4 bases and J by 0 bases, and 16 bases separated the two germline ends. Written as DNA, the CDR3 is TGTGCCAGCAGCTCCCTGGGAGGAAGAACCTCTGGGGCCAACGTCCTGACTTTC. Its protein product is CASSSLGGRTSGANVLTF.